This T cell receptor (beta chain) was retrieved from a study of cytomegalovirus exposure and HLA in healthy donors (TCRdb year 2017). A note on the overall study: According to an earlier analysis of 587 of the donors, 150 million to 200 million T cells yielded roughly 110 million unique TCR beta sequences and more than 250 Gb of sequence data. An early release covering about 600 HLA-typed donors comprised roughly 300 gigabases of sequencing data and 65 million to 100 million unique TCR sequences. Of the roughly 410 genotyped donors, 80% to 90% were placed in the genetic ancestry cluster associated with self-reported Caucasian donors. The study aimed to test whether signatures of past pathogen exposure could be identified by cataloging public T cell receptors. Using immunosequencing, the study profiled T cell repertoires from around 680 subjects and related those repertoires to cytomegalovirus serostatus. Along with the roughly 670-subject first cohort, a separate validation cohort of roughly 110 different subjects was used. The study combined high-throughput TCR immunosequencing, statistical association of individual TCRs with disease status, and machine learning to predict cytomegalovirus infection status. A later analysis re-examined previously published TCR beta repertoires from several hundred donors and added high-resolution HLA genotyping to investigate patterns of TCR occurrence. Rather than drawing on any new phenotypic data, the later analysis identified candidate immune exposures from TCR beta sequences and the way those sequences occurred across donors. An earlier analysis of around 540 of the donors applied high-throughput TCR beta sequencing to assess whether each TCR beta V gene segment acted as functional or pseudogenic. Donor age, sex, ethnicity and CMV serostatus were compiled together with the repertoire data. A later genetic analysis used genome-wide SNP genotypes for about three fifths of the roughly 700 donors, treating that subset as a discovery cohort. All discovery cohort repertoires had been generated on a single sequencing platform. HLA typing included class I and class II loci at four-digit resolution. The number of donors typed differed by locus, with about 629-630 for A, B, C, DRB1 and DQB1, around 500 for DQA1, about 610 for DPA1, and some 440 for DPB1. A handful of DR-DQ haplotypes were handled as single units for association and clustering because linkage in the cohort was strong. On average, around 200,000 unique TCR beta nucleotide sequences were sequenced per donor among several hundred genotyped donors of the cohort, with roughly a sixth of those sequences being non-productive. What the authors observed across the whole study: An earlier analysis of around 600 of the donors showed that most TCR beta V segments appeared in productive rearrangements either about 87% or about 30% of the time, which broadly matched IMGT annotations. Correlated functional status among segregating V segments might reflect linkage disequilibrium, but an unknown experimental factor could not be ruled out. The authors suggested that the approach could potentially be extended to other disease states and immunological phenotypes. This cohort had only TCR beta chains sequenced, and the lack of alpha or paired-chain data limited which features could be detected. In a later genetic analysis, a missense DCLRE1C variant was associated with V-gene and J-gene trimming of TCR beta chains, and the association was replicated in an independent cohort. The earlier analysis of approximately 590 of the donors excluded fewer than 20 rarely observed V segments, including chromosome 9 orphons, because counts were too low. Across donors, most TCR sequences were observed very rarely, whereas some public TCRs were present in many individuals. In a later analysis, TCR association rates were found to vary across HLA loci, with the most associated TCRs seen for DRB1 alleles and the fewest for HLA-C alleles. A further reported finding was that TCR beta sequences accurately predicted the HLA-A and HLA-B alleles for most subjects in the first cohort. Assigning TCR associations to individual alleles was difficult when HLA alleles, especially DR and DQ, strongly co-occurred. Because HLA typing was unavailable for some donors at each locus, only the typed subset was used in association tests. A later analysis associated about 17,000 TCR beta sequences with specific HLA alleles at a false discovery rate of 0.05. In vitro tests confirmed that three of the cytomegalovirus-associated TCR beta chains recognize cytomegalovirus antigens. A later analysis reported that several top co-occurrence clusters appeared linked to parvovirus B19, influenza, CMV and Epstein-Barr virus. A total of fewer than 200 TCR beta chains were listed by the study as associated with cytomegalovirus. Compared with equally common non-associated chains, HLA-associated TCR beta chains in a later analysis were more clonally expanded and had lower generation probabilities. Some IMGT-functional V segments, including TRBV6-2 and TRBV6-3, could not be told apart with the 87-base-pair reads, so those segments were excluded. The sequencing pipeline was judged likely to have produced a cluster of highly shared sequence variants as a technical artifact. Cytomegalovirus status was reported to be diagnosed by the classifier with high specificity and sensitivity in both the original and validation cohorts. A later analysis found that most CMV-associated TCR beta chains appeared HLA-restricted, with HLA associations seemingly driven largely by CMV exposure. Presence/absence analyses assumed roughly uniform sequencing depth across donors, an assumption that may not hold. In a later genetic analysis, fewer N-insertions in productive TCRs were reported among donors in an Asian-associated ancestry cluster than the approximately 670-donor mean. Immune exposure information for the cohort was limited to CMV serostatus.

In total, 630 or so healthy bone marrow donors made up the cohort. At the time of sampling, every cohort member was nominally healthy, though immune exposures that went unrecorded were likely present. The donor was CMV seropositive and was included in the group of 250 to 300 seropositive cohort members. A peripheral blood sample was collected from each donor, and TCR beta sequencing was performed on peripheral blood mononuclear cells. Genomic DNA extraction from the blood cell samples was performed with the Qiagen DNeasy Blood Extraction Kit. V is cut back by 3 bases and J by 5 bases, with 7 bases in the junction unmatched. Sequences SGDLS (CDR1) and YYNGEE (CDR2) are obtained from the germline V gene. The CDR3 holds 15 amino acids from the cysteine to the phenylalanine. The CDR3 DNA has 45 bases and is translated from base 1. With respect to this clone: Its antigen is still unknown.

Receptors were amplified or captured by the immunoSEQ multiplex PCR assay. The multiplex PCR relied on a mix of 60 forward primers for TCR Vbeta segments and 13 reverse primers for TCR Jbeta segments. Amplification of the CDR3 region of rearranged TCR beta genes was performed with a multiplex PCR assay on genomic DNA. On the Illumina HiSeq System, the amplified TCR beta libraries were sequenced as 87-base-pair reads. The authors processed their data as follows. A later analysis counted approximately 74 million unique TCR beta chains across the 700 or so repertoires, and around 9.9 million of these chains were shared by at least two donors. Raw reads were error-corrected and collapsed into unique sequences with a nearest-neighbor algorithm that merged closely related sequences to remove PCR and sequencing errors. CDR3 sequences were aligned to IMGT reference sequences to assign V, D and J gene segments. For a sequence to be retained, a match of at least six nucleotides was required to both a V gene segment and a J gene segment. A rearrangement was called productive if the CDR3 had no stop codons and remained in frame with V and J, and every other rearrangement was called non-productive. Following IMGT convention, CDR3 was defined as the stretch from the second conserved V-encoded cysteine to the conserved J-encoded phenylalanine. The earlier analysis of roughly 590 of the donors excluded sequences that lacked an unambiguous match to a single V gene segment. An earlier analysis of 587 of the donors called V segments functional above 56.7% productive rearrangements and segregating when the between-donor standard deviation exceeded 5%. A statistical classification framework was developed to diagnose cytomegalovirus status using the catalog of TCR beta chain sequences. In a later analysis, V and J genes were assigned by comparing TCR nucleotide sequences against IMGT/GENE-DB human TR gene sequences. A later analysis assigned CDR3 sequences and most-parsimonious VDJ recombination scenarios with the TCRdist pipeline. In a later analysis, each TCR beta chain was defined by its CDR3 amino acid sequence together with its V-gene family, and reads lacking a unique V-gene family were excluded. In a later analysis, some 600 highly shared, low-generation-probability nucleotide sequences were removed to address suspected cross-contamination and a sequencing artifact. For each public chain, a later analysis derived a clonal expansion index from normalized ranks of inferred template counts within each repertoire. Generation probabilities in a later analysis came from a VDJ recombination model fitted to out-of-frame rearrangements, and those results were checked against IGoR. In a later analysis, TCR-TCR, TCR-HLA and TCR-CMV co-occurrence was scored with hypergeometric tests, and a repertoire-size bias correction was applied to TCR pairs. A later analysis estimated false discovery rates by permuting HLA or CMV assignments 20 times. A later analysis grouped co-occurring TCRs with DBSCAN, adding TCRdist sequence similarity when clustering within HLA-allele-positive subsets. For co-occurrence clustering, repertoires with fewer than 30,000 or more than 120,000 public chains were excluded, along with 4 to 6 repertoires with anomalous nucleotide sharing. TCRdb retrieved this table from immuneACCESS and kept in-frame rearrangements only. Not all clones are present; in checked studies, unresolved V genes account for under half, and no reason is known for the remainder. That table furnishes V, J and clone size, whereas the DNA furnished D and trimming. The table of this sample itemizes around 210,000 clones. The ten biggest clones cover roughly 1.2% of the sample.

Here the chain combines TRBV9 and TRBJ1-1; 10 junctional bases match TRBD1. The sequencing input was PBMCs. The clonotype was recovered from a girl aged 2 to 9 in good health and CMV-seropositive. The CDR3 region reads CASSATGGGGTEAFF. Here is the DNA: TGTGCCAGCAGCGCGACAGGGGGCGGCGGAACTGAAGCTTTCTTT.